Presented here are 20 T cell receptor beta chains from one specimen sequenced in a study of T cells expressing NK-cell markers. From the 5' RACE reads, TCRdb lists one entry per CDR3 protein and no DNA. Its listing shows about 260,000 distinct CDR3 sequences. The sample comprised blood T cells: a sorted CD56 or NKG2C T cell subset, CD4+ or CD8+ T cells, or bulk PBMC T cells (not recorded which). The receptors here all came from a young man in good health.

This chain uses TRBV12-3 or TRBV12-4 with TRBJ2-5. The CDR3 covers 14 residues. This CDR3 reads CASSLAGVLETQYF.

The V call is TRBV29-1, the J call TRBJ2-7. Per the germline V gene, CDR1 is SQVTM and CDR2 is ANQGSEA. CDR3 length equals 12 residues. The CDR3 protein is CSVNTGYYEQYF.

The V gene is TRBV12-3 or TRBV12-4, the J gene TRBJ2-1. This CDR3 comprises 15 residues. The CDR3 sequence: CASSRLEPAYNEQFF.

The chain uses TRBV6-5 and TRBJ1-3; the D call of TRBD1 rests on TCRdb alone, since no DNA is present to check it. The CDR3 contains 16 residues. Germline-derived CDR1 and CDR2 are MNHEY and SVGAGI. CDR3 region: CASSYSQAGTGNTIYF.

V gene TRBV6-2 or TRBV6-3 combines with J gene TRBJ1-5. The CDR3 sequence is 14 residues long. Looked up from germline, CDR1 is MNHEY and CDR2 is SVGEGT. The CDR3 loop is CASSYRSGNQPQHF.

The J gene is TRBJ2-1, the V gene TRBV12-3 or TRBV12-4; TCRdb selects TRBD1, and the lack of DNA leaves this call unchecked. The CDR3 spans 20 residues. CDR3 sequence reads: CASSLGPTGPGRSSYNEQFF.

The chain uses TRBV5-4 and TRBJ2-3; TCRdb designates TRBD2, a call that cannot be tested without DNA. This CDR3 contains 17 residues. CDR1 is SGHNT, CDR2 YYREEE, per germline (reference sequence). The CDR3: CASSRTPREGLTDTQYF. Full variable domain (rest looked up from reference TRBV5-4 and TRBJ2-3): ETGVTQSPTHLIKTRGQQVTLRCSSQSGHNTVSWYQQALGQGPQFIFQYYREEENGRGNFPPRFSGLQFPNYSSELNVNALELDDSALYLCASSRTPREGLTDTQYFGPGTRLTVL.

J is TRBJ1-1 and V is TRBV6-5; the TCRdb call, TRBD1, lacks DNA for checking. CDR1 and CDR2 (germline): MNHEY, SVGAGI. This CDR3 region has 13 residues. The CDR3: CASSYRTGPEAFF.

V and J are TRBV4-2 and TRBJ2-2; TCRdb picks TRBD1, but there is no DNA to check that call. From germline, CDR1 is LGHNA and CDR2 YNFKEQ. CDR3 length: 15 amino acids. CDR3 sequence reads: CASSRRDTNTGELFF.

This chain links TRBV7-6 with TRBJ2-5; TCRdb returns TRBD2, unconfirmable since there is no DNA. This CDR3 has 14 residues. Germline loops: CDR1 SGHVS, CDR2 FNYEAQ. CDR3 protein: CASGASGSKETQYF.

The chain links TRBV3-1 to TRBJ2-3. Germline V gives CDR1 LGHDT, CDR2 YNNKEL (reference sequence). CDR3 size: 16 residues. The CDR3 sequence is CASSQNAGSSTDTQYF.

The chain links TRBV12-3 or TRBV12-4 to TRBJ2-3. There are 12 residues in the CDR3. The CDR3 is CASREVTDTQYF.

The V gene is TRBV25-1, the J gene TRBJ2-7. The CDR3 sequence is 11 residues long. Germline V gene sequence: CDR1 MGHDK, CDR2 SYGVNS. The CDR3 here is CASSAGGEQYF.

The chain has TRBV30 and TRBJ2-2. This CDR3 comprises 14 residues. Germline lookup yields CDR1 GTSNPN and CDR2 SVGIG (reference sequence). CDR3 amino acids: CAGRKLAHTGELFF.

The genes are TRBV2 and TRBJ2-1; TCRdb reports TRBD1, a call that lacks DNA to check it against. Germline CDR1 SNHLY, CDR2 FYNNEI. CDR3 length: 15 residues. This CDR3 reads CASRGGQGDGNEQFF.

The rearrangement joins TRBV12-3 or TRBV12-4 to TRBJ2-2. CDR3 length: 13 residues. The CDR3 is CASADKVFGELFF.

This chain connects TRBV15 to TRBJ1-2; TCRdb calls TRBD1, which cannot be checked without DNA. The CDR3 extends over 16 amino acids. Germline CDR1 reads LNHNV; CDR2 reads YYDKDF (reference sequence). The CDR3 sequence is CATSSRLGGSGYGYTF.

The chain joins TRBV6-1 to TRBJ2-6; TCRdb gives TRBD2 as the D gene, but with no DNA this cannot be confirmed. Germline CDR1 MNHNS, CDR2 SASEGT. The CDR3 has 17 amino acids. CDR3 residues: CASSRLEGAGGANVLTF.

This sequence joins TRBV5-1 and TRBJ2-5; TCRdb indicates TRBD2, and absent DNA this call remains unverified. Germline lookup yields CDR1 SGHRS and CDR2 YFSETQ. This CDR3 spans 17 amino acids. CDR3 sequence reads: CASSLTRTSGKIETQYF.

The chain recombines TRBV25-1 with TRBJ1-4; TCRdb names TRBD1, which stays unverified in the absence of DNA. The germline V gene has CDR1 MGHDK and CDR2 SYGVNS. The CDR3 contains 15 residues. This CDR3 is CASSENGIAHEKLFF.